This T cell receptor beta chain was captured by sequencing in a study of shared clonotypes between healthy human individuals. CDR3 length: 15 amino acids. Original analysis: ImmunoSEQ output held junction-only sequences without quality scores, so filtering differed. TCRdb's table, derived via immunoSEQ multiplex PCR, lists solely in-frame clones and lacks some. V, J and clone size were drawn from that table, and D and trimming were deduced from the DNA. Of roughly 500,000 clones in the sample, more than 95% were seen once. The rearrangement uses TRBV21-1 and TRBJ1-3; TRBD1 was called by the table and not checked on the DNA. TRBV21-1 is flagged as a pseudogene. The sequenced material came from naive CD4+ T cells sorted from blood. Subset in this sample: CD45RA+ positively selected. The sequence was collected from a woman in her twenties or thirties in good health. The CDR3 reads CASSKWSTAGNTIYF. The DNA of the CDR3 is TGTGCCAGCAGCAAATGGTCGACAGCCGGAAACACCATATATTTT.